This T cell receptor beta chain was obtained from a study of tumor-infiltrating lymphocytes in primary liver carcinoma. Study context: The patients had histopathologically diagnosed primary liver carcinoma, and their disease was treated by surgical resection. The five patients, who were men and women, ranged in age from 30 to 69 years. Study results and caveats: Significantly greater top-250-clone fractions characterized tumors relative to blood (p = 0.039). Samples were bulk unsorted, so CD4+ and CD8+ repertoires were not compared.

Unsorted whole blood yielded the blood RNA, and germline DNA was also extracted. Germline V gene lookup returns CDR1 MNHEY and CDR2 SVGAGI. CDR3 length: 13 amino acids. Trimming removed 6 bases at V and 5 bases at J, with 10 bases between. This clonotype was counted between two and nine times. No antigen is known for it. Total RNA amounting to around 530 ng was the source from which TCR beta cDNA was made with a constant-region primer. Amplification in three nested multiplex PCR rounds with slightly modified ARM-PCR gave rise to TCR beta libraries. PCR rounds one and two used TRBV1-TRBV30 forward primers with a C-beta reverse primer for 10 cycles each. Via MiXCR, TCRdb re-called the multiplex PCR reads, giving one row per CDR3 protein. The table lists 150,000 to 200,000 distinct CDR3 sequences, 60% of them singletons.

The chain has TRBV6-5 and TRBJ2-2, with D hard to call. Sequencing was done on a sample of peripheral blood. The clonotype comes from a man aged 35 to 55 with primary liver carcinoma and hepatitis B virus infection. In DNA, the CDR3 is TGTGCCAGCAGCCCCACGCGAACCGGGGAGCTGTTTTTT. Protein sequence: CASSPTRTGELFF.